These T cell receptor beta chains were read from a single sample in a study of blood T cells in healthy people across ages. TCRdb passed the 5' RACE reads through MiXCR, listing each CDR3 protein once. Here the sample spans about 1,600,000 distinct CDR3 sequences, 42% being singletons. The specimen sequenced was blood. The receptor set was obtained from a woman aged 18-29 years in good health. Both conserved end residues are part of each CDR3. The order of the fields is D gene, clone size, V gene, J gene, CDR3 DNA, CDR3 protein. D genes are given only for firm matches. Clone size is given for some rows only: seen once, a few or many times, or a class if the clone is expanded.

>.|.|TRBV11-2|TRBJ2-2
TGTGCCAGCAGCTTAGGAGACAGAAAGAACACCGGGGAGCTGTTTTTT
CASSLGDRKNTGELFF
>.|few|TRBV14|TRBJ2-1
TGTGCCAGCAGCCAAGATAAGGCTAGAGGGATTTATTACAATGAGCAGTTCTTC
CASSQDKARGIYYNEQFF
>.|few|TRBV15|TRBJ2-1
TGTGCCACCAGCAGAGGACGAGTTGACAATGAGCAGTTCTTC
CATSRGRVDNEQFF
>TRBD1|.|TRBV7-2|TRBJ1-2
TGTGCCAGCAGCTTAGCTGCCGGGGCTTCGGGACAGAGCTATGGCTACACCTTC
CASSLAAGASGQSYGYTF
>TRBD1|.|TRBV7-9|TRBJ1-2
TGTGCCAGCAGCCATCAAGACAGGGGCCTCATTAACTATGGCTACACCTTC
CASSHQDRGLINYGYTF
>.|.|TRBV2|TRBJ1-2
TGTGCCAGCAGGGAGGGGGGTAACGGCTACACCTTC
CASREGGNGYTF
>TRBD2|.|TRBV20-1|TRBJ2-1
TGCAGTGCTAGCCACGGGGGGGACGATTGGGGGAATGAGCAGTTCTTC
CSASHGGDDWGNEQFF
>.|few|TRBV5-1|TRBJ2-2
TGCGCCAGCAGTTCGTGGGGCACCGGGGAGCTGTTTTTT
CASSSWGTGELFF
>.|.|TRBV12-5|TRBJ2-7
TGTGCTAGTGGCACCCATACTCTTACCTACGAGCAGTACTTC
CASGTHTLTYEQYF
>.|few|TRBV5-6|TRBJ2-3
TGTGCCAGCAGCCCTTCCGGATCGGGGATCGTTCTCCCCACAGATACGCAGTATTTT
CASSPSGSGIVLPTDTQYF
>TRBD2|.|TRBV2|TRBJ2-1
TGTGCCAGCAGTGGGGGGGGAGGACACAATGAGCAGTTCTTC
CASSGGGGHNEQFF
>.|.|TRBV4-2|TRBJ2-2
TGTGCCAGCAGCCAAGATTTTGGGGAGGCGAACACCGGGGAGCTGTTTTTT
CASSQDFGEANTGELFF
>.|few|TRBV20-1|TRBJ2-7
TGCAGTCCCTTAAAATACGAGCAGTACTTC
CSPLKYEQYF
>TRBD1|.|TRBV12-3/TRBV12-4|TRBJ1-5
TGTGCCAGCAGTTTAGTAGGGGGCCTGGGTCTTGCCCAGCATTTT
CASSLVGGLGLAQHF
>TRBD2|few|TRBV7-2|TRBJ2-3
TGTGCCAGCAGCTTTAGGGGCGGGACTAGGTCCACAGATACGCAGTATTTT
CASSFRGGTRSTDTQYF
>TRBD2|.|TRBV5-1|TRBJ2-3
TGCGCCAGCAGCTTGATACTAGCGGGGGGCACAGATACGCAGTATTTT
CASSLILAGGTDTQYF
>.|many|TRBV5-1|TRBJ2-3
TGCGCCAGCAGCTTGGATGGAGCTAGCACAGATACGCAGTATTTT
CASSLDGASTDTQYF
>TRBD2|many|TRBV10-3|TRBJ2-5
TGTGCCATCAGTGAGGGACTAGCGGGTGTCCAAGAGACCCAGTACTTC
CAISEGLAGVQETQYF
>.|.|TRBV20-1|TRBJ2-5
TGCAGTGCTGAGAGGGACCCCGGGGAGACCCAGTACTTC
CSAERDPGETQYF
>TRBD2|.|TRBV18|TRBJ2-3
TGTGCCGGCTCACCCCCGGGACTAGCTAGCACAGATACGCAGTATTTT
CAGSPPGLASTDTQYF
>.|.|TRBV20-1|TRBJ1-1
TGTGCCCGACCGGGGCGTCGGGTTTTCTTT
CARPGRRVFF
>TRBD2|few|TRBV18|TRBJ2-1
TGTGCCAGCTCAGCCGGGGGGGGGTCTGGCCAGTTCTTC
CASSAGGGSGQFF
>.|few|TRBV29-1|TRBJ2-7
TGCAGCGTTGTAAGTCCAGCAGTCCTTGGGGAGTACTTC
CSVVSPAVLGEYF
>.|.|TRBV11-2|TRBJ2-5
TGTGCCAGCAGCTTAAACTGGGTGGGAGCGGCACTTGGGGAGACCCAGTACTTC
CASSLNWVGAALGETQYF
>TRBD1|.|TRBV20-1|TRBJ1-6
TGCAGTGCTTCCGGGACAGTGAGCAATTCACCCCTCCACTTT
CSASGTVSNSPLHF
>TRBD2|few|TRBV3-1|TRBJ2-1
TGTGCCAGCAGCCAAGACGCAGCGGGAGCGTACAATGAGCAGTTCTTC
CASSQDAAGAYNEQFF
>TRBD2|.|TRBV7-9|TRBJ2-2
TGTGCCAGCAGCTTTCCTAGCGGGGACAACACCGGGGAGCTGTTTTTT
CASSFPSGDNTGELFF
>.|.|TRBV5-1|TRBJ2-1
TGCGCCAGCAGCGCGTATGAGACCCAGTTCTTC
CASSAYETQFF
>.|.|TRBV3-1|TRBJ1-5
TGTGCCAGCAGCTCCAAGTGGGGGGCGACGGACCAGCCCCAGCATTTT
CASSSKWGATDQPQHF
>.|.|TRBV25-1|TRBJ2-3
TGTGCCAGCAGGGAGGTGGGCCGAGATACGCAGTATTTT
CASREVGRDTQYF
>.|.|TRBV3-1|TRBJ1-6
TGTGCCAGCAGCCAAGGGCAGGGCAGTGGATATTCACCCCTCCACTTT
CASSQGQGSGYSPLHF
>TRBD2|many|TRBV7-9|TRBJ2-5
TGTGCCAGCAGCTCAGGACTAGCGGAGACCCAGTACTTC
CASSSGLAETQYF
>.|.|TRBV29-1|TRBJ2-2
TGCAGCGTGGCGGGACCTACGAACACCGGGGAGCTGTTTTTT
CSVAGPTNTGELFF
>.|.|TRBV5-5|TRBJ1-2
TGTGCCAGCAGCTTGGGGGACGGAATCAACTATGGCTACACCTTC
CASSLGDGINYGYTF
>TRBD2|once|TRBV28|TRBJ2-3
TGTGCCAGCAGTTTCGGAGAAACTAGCGGGGGGAGTACAGATACGCAGTATTTT
CASSFGETSGGSTDTQYF
>.|few|TRBV29-1|TRBJ1-1
TGCAGCGCCCACCGGGACACTGAAGCTTTCTTT
CSAHRDTEAFF
>TRBD1|few|TRBV7-2|TRBJ1-2
TGTGCCAGCAGCCCGACGGGACAGGGGTACTATGGCTACACCTTC
CASSPTGQGYYGYTF
>TRBD1|.|TRBV5-1|TRBJ2-2
TGCGCCAGCAGTCAACCTAGGACAGGTTCGAACACCGGGGAGCTGTTTTTT
CASSQPRTGSNTGELFF
>.|few|TRBV20-1|TRBJ1-6
TGCAGTGCTACCGGGGGGTCGGGTTCACCCCTCCACTTT
CSATGGSGSPLHF
>TRBD2|.|TRBV7-9|TRBJ2-5
TGTGCCACCAAACTAAACGGGGAGGGTCTGAGAGAGCAGTACTTC
CATKLNGEGLREQYF
>TRBD1|.|TRBV7-9|TRBJ1-4
TGTGCCAGCGGCACACGGGACAGGGGAGAAGAAAAACTGTTTTTT
CASGTRDRGEEKLFF
>.|.|TRBV15|TRBJ2-1
TGTGCCACCAGAGGGGCACCCTCCTCCTACAATGAGCAGTTCTTC
CATRGAPSSYNEQFF
>.|few|TRBV6-1|TRBJ2-5
TGTGCCAGCAGTGCGTCGGGAGCTGGCCAAGAGACCCAGTACTTC
CASSASGAGQETQYF
>.|.|TRBV20-1|TRBJ1-5
TGCAGTGCTGACTATAGCAATCAGCCCCAGCATTTT
CSADYSNQPQHF
>.|.|TRBV10-3|TRBJ1-1
TGTGCCATCATGAAGGAGAACACTGAAGCTTTCTTT
CAIMKENTEAFF
>.|many|TRBV27|TRBJ2-7
TGTGCCAGCAGTCCAGCCCCAAGGGGGAGCGGGCTCTGGTGCGAGCAGTACTTC
CASSPAPRGSGLWCEQYF
>TRBD2|few|TRBV18|TRBJ2-1
TGTGCCAGCCTGGTCAGCCCCGGGGAGGGCTACAATGAGCAGTTCTTC
CASLVSPGEGYNEQFF
>TRBD2|.|TRBV7-9|TRBJ2-5
TGTGCCAGCAGCGTACGGGACTACAAAGAGACCCAGTACTTC
CASSVRDYKETQYF
>.|few|TRBV12-3/TRBV12-4|TRBJ2-1
TGTGCCAGCATCAAGGGCTCCGGGGTATACAATGAGCAGTTCTTC
CASIKGSGVYNEQFF
>.|few|TRBV2|TRBJ1-2
TGTGCCAGCAGTTTAATGGTTGGCTATGGCTACACCTTC
CASSLMVGYGYTF
>TRBD1|few|TRBV5-8|TRBJ2-3
TGTGCCAACGGACAGGGTCTAGCAGATACGCAGTATTTT
CANGQGLADTQYF
>.|.|TRBV9|TRBJ2-1
TGTGCCAGCAGCTCGGGGGAGAGCTACAATGAGCAGTTCTTC
CASSSGESYNEQFF